This record looks at one T cell receptor (beta chain) sequence and its context. This record belongs to a study of blood T cell repertoires in COVID-19. Across the whole study: Sites in the United States, Italy and Spain provided acute and convalescent COVID-19 samples. T cells, B-cell-depleted T cells, or PBMCs provided the cDNA or gDNA that served as material.

In the authors' methods: Estimates of nucleated cell counts were drawn from the amplification of reference gene primers. Measured with immunoSEQ multiplex PCR; TCRdb has only the in-frame clones, and not every one. The D gene and trimming were derived from the DNA, and the V and J assignments and clone size from that table. The sample records 130,000 to 150,000 clones, roughly 86% being singletons. With V trimmed by 4 bases and J by 2 bases, 9 bases remained unmatched. The CDR3 runs to 17 residues. CDR1 and CDR2 from the germline V gene are LNHDA and SQIVND (reference sequence). The sequenced sample was peripheral blood. The TCR was taken from a woman in her forties or fifties with acute or convalescent COVID-19. V is TRBV19 and J is TRBJ2-1; 9 positions match TRBD1. As DNA, the CDR3 is TGTGCCAGTAGTAGACCGAGGGACAGGGTGGCCTACAATGAGCAGTTCTTC. The encoded protein is CASSRPRDRVAYNEQFF. Filled out from reference TRBV19 and TRBJ2-1, the complete variable domain reads DGGITQSPKYLFRKEGQNVTLSCEQNLNHDAMYWYRQDPGQGLRLIYYSQIVNDFQKGDIAEGYSVSREKKESFPLTVTSAQKNPTAFYLCASSRPRDRVAYNEQFFGPGTRLTVL.